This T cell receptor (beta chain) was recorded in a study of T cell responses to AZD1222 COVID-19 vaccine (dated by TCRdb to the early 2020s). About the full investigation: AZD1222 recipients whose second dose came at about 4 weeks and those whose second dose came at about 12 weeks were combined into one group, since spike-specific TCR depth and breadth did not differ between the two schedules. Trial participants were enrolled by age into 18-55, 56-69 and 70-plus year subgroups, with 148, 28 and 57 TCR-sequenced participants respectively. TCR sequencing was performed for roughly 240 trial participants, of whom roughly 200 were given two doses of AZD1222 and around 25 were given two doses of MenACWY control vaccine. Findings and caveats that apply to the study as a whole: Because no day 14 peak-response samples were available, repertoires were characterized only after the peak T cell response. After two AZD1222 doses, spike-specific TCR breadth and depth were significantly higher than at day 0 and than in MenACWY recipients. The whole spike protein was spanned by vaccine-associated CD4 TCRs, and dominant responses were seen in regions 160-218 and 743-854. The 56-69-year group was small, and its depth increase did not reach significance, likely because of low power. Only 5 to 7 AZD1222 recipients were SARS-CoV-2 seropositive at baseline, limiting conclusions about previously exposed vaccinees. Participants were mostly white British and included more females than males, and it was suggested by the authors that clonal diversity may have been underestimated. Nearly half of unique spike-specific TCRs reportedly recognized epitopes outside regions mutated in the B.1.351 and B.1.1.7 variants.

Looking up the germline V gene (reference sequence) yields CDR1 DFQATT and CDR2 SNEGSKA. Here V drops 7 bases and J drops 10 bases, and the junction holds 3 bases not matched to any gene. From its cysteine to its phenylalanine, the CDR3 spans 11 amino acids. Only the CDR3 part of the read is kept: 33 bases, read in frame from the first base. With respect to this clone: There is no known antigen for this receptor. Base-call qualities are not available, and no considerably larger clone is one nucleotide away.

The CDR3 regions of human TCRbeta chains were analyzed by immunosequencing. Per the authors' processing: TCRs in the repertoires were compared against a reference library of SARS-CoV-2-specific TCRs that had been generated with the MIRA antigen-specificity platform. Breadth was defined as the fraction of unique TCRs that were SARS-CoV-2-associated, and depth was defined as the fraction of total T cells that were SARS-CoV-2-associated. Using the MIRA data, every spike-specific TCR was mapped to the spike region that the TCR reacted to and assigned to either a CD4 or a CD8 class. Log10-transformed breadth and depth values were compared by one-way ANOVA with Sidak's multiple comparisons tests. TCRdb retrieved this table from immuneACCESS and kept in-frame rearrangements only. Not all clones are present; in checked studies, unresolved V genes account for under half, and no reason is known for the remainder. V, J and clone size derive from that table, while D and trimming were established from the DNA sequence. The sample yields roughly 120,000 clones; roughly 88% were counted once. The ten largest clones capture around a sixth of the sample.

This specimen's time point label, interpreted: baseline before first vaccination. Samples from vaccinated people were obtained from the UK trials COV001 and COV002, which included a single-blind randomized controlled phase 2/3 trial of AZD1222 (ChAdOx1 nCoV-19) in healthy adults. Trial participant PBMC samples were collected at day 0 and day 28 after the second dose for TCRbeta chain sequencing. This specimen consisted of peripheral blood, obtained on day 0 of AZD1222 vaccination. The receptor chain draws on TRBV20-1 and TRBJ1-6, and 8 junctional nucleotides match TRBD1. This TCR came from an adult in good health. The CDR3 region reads CSVRTGSPLHF. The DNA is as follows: TGCAGTGTCAGGACAGGGTCACCCCTCCACTTT.